This T cell receptor beta chain was recorded in a study of blood T cell repertoires in COVID-19. As for the study in general: The cDNA or gDNA used as material had been derived from T cells, B-cell-depleted T cells, or PBMCs.

Under the authors' procedure: Estimates of nucleated cell counts were drawn from the amplification of reference gene primers. Only in-frame clones appear in the TCRdb table, and some are missing; sequencing was by immunoSEQ multiplex PCR. V and J calls plus clone size are reproduced from that table; the DNA served to infer D and trimming. The sample lists about 150,000 clones; around 88% were seen once. The CDR3 runs to 14 residues. V lost 5 bases and J 10 bases, leaving 15 bases between the germline ends. Per germline, CDR1 MDHEN and CDR2 SYDVKM. The clonotype was recovered from a man aged 60-69 years with active or convalescent COVID-19. The chain employs TRBV28 and TRBJ1-6, with a possible D match to TRBD1 (5 bases). The sample was peripheral blood. CDR3 DNA sequence: TGTGCCAGCAGTCCCCGGGGGATTCGGTCACCCCTCCACTTT. Its translation is CASSPRGIRSPLHF. Full variable domain (missing parts from reference TRBV28 and TRBJ1-6): DVKVTQSSRYLVKRTGEKVFLECVQDMDHENMFWYRQDPGLGLRLIYFSYDVKMKEKGDIPEGYSVSREKKERFSLILESASTNQTSMYLCASSPRGIRSPLHFGNGTRLTVT.